The rows below give T cell receptor beta chains drawn from one sample of a study of cytomegalovirus exposure and HLA in healthy donors. Assay used: immunoSEQ multiplex PCR; TCRdb lists only in-frame clones, some missing. In the table there are some 120,000 clones, less than 85% of which are singletons. Sample: PBMCs. The receptors stem from a male donor in good health and CMV-seronegative. Both conserved end residues are part of each CDR3. The order of the fields is clone size, J gene, CDR3 length, V gene, CDR3 protein. A clone size is listed for some rows: how often the clone was seen (once, few, many), or a class if it is expanded.

clone size: once
J gene: TRBJ1-2
CDR3 length: 18
V gene: TRBV4-2
CDR3 protein: CASSQRSGTGEYRRGYTF

clone size: .
J gene: TRBJ1-5
CDR3 length: 15
V gene: TRBV19
CDR3 protein: CASSIDRVSNQPQHF

clone size: .
J gene: TRBJ1-1
CDR3 length: 15
V gene: TRBV29-1
CDR3 protein: CSVERTGTGNTEAFF

clone size: .
J gene: TRBJ2-3
CDR3 length: 14
V gene: TRBV7-9
CDR3 protein: CSSRPGTSTDTQYF

clone size: few
J gene: TRBJ2-1
CDR3 length: 11
V gene: TRBV18
CDR3 protein: CASSPQNEQFF

clone size: .
J gene: TRBJ1-1
CDR3 length: 15
V gene: TRBV5-4
CDR3 protein: CASSSGQGRGTEAFF

clone size: .
J gene: TRBJ2-1
CDR3 length: 16
V gene: TRBV4-1
CDR3 protein: CASSQGPSGTYNEQFF

clone size: .
J gene: TRBJ2-3
CDR3 length: 14
V gene: TRBV15
CDR3 protein: CATSRLGLTDTQYF

clone size: few
J gene: TRBJ1-2
CDR3 length: 12
V gene: TRBV29-1
CDR3 protein: CSVELSGGGYTF

clone size: .
J gene: TRBJ1-4
CDR3 length: 16
V gene: TRBV18
CDR3 protein: CASSPKPGQKNEKLFF

clone size: .
J gene: TRBJ2-7
CDR3 length: 14
V gene: TRBV7-2
CDR3 protein: CASRRGQGAYEQYF

clone size: .
J gene: TRBJ1-2
CDR3 length: 16
V gene: TRBV4-3
CDR3 protein: CASSQERTASNYGYTF

clone size: .
J gene: TRBJ2-4
CDR3 length: 15
V gene: TRBV11-2
CDR3 protein: CASSLSEIAKNIQYF

clone size: .
J gene: TRBJ1-2
CDR3 length: 15
V gene: TRBV2
CDR3 protein: CASSPRTGGSYGYTF

clone size: once
J gene: TRBJ1-1
CDR3 length: 15
V gene: TRBV4-2
CDR3 protein: CAGSHAGTTDTEAFF

clone size: few
J gene: TRBJ2-1
CDR3 length: 14
V gene: TRBV2
CDR3 protein: CAGNAGGRYNEQFF

clone size: .
J gene: TRBJ1-2
CDR3 length: 13
V gene: TRBV7-9
CDR3 protein: CSSSFGGVYGYTF

clone size: once
J gene: TRBJ2-2
CDR3 length: 14
V gene: TRBV7-8
CDR3 protein: CASSWDYQTGELFF

clone size: .
J gene: TRBJ2-6
CDR3 length: 20
V gene: TRBV15
CDR3 protein: CATSRKVVTSGSTGANVLTF

clone size: .
J gene: TRBJ2-5
CDR3 length: 13
V gene: TRBV7-2
CDR3 protein: CASNRRTQETQYF

clone size: .
J gene: TRBJ2-1
CDR3 length: 14
V gene: TRBV5-8
CDR3 protein: CASRQGHSYNEQFF

clone size: .
J gene: TRBJ2-7
CDR3 length: 12
V gene: TRBV4-2
CDR3 protein: CASSQPGGGQYF

clone size: .
J gene: TRBJ1-1
CDR3 length: 15
V gene: TRBV4-1
CDR3 protein: CASSQDVARATEAFF

clone size: .
J gene: TRBJ1-5
CDR3 length: 16
V gene: TRBV2
CDR3 protein: CASSDLRQSSNQPQHF

clone size: medium-sized
J gene: TRBJ2-6
CDR3 length: 17
V gene: TRBV10-3
CDR3 protein: CAISGGSSSSGANVLTF

clone size: .
J gene: TRBJ1-2
CDR3 length: 14
V gene: TRBV6-5
CDR3 protein: CASSYSPGNYGYTF